This T cell receptor (beta chain) appears in the sequencing data of a study of blood T cell repertoires in COVID-19. V was pared by 6 bases and J by 7 bases, with 19 bases between. This CDR3 is built from 15 residues. The V gene's germline CDR1 is MNHEY and CDR2 SVGEGT. Here immunoSEQ multiplex PCR was the method, and the copy in TCRdb shows in-frame clones only, minus some. The data show about 200,000 clones, roughly 92% seen once. This TCR was sampled from a man aged 55 to 70 with COVID-19, enrolled during active disease. Sequencing was performed on peripheral blood. The chain links TRBV6-2 or TRBV6-3 to TRBJ2-1; D is possibly TRBD2 (5 bases). CDR3 protein: CASSTARGLGNEQFF. In DNA form, the CDR3 reads TGTGCCAGCAGCACCGCCCGGGGTCTGGGTAATGAGCAGTTCTTC.